One T cell receptor (beta chain) is described in this entry. The CDR3 length is 17 residues. J was trimmed by 0 bases and V by 2 bases; bases with no gene match: 7. The data were obtained in a study of blood T cell repertoires in COVID-19. For the study at large: Specimens from acute and convalescent COVID-19 originated in the United States, Italy and Spain. Sample material is recorded as cDNA or gDNA derived from T cells, B-cell-depleted T cells, or PBMCs.

Original data processing: Amplification with reference gene primers provided the estimates of nucleated cell counts. Some clones are missing from TCRdb's copy, which holds only in-frame ones; the method was immunoSEQ multiplex PCR. V and J calls and clone size are those listed in that table; D and trimming were worked out from the DNA. The repertoire holds around 92,000 clones, with 89% as singletons. V is TRBV6-7 and J is TRBJ1-5; 7 nucleotides agree with TRBD1. TRBV6-7 is marked as an open reading frame, function uncertain. The TCR originated in a woman of 80 years or more with active COVID-19. The sequencing sample was made of peripheral blood. In DNA form, the CDR3 reads TGTGCCAGCAGTTACCCCAACAGGGGTCTTAGCAATCAGCCCCAGCATTTT. Protein sequence: CASSYPNRGLSNQPQHF.